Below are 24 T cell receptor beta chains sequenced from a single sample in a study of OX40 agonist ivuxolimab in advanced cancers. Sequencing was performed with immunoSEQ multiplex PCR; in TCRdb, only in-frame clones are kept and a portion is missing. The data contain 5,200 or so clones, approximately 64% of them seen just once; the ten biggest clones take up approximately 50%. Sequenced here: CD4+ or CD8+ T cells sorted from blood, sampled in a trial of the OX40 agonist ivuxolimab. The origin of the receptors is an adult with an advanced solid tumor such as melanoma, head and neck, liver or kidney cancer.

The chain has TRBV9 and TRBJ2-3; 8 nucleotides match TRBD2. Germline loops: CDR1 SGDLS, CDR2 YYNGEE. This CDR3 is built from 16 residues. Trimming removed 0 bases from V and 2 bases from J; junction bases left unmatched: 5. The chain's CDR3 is CASSVASGGPTDTQYF. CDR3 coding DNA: TGTGCCAGCAGCGTAGCAAGCGGGGGCCCCACAGATACGCAGTATTTT. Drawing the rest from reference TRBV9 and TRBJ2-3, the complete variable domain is DSGVTQTPKHLITATGQRVTLRCSPRSGDLSVYWYQQSLDQGLQFLIQYYNGEERAKGNILERFSAQQFPDLHSELNLSSLELGDSALYFCASSVASGGPTDTQYFGPGTRLTVL.

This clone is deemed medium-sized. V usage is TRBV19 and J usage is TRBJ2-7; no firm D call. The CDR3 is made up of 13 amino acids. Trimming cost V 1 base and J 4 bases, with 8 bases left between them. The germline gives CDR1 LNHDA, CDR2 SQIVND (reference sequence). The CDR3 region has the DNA TGTGCCAGTAGTATAGGGCCCGGGTACGAGCAGTACTTC. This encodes CASSIGPGYEQYF.

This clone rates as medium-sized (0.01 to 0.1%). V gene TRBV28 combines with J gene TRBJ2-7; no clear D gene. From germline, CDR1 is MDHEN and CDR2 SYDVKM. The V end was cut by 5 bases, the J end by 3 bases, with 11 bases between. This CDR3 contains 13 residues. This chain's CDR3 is CASSVGISYEQYF. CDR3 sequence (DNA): TGTGCCAGCAGTGTGGGGATTAGCTACGAGCAGTACTTC.

CDR3 bases: TGCGCCAGCAGCAAGGACGTAAACACTGAAGCTTTCTTT. It encodes CASSKDVNTEAFF. The V gene is TRBV5-1, the J gene TRBJ1-1; D uncertain. The germline V gene has CDR1 SGHRS and CDR2 YFSETQ. Trimming took 4 bases from V and 2 from J, leaving 9 bases between them. This CDR3 region has 13 residues. Filled out from reference TRBV5-1 and TRBJ1-1, the complete variable domain reads KAGVTQTPRYLIKTRGQQVTLSCSPISGHRSVSWYQQTPGQGLQFLFEYFSETQRNKGNFPGRFSGRQFSNSRSEMNVSTLELGDSALYLCASSKDVNTEAFFGQGTRLTVV.

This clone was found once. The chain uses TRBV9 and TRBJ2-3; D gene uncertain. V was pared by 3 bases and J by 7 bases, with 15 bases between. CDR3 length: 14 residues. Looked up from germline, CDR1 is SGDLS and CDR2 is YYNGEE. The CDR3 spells CASSAPNHTNTQYF. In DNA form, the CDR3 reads TGTGCCAGCAGCGCCCCAAACCACACGAATACGCAGTATTTT.

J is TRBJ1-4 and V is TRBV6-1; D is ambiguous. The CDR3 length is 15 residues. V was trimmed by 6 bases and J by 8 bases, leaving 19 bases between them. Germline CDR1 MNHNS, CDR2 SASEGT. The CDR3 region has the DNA TGTGCCAGCAGCCTCTCGCACAGCGAAGGAGAAAAACTGTTTTTT. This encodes CASSLSHSEGEKLFF.

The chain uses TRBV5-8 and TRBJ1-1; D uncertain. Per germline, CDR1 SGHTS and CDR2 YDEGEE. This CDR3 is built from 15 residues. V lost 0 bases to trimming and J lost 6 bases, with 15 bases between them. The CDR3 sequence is CASSLGPWESAEAFF. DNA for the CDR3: TGTGCCAGCAGCTTGGGGCCCTGGGAATCCGCTGAAGCTTTCTTT. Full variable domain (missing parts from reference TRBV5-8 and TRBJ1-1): EAGVTQSPTHLIKTRGQQATLRCSPISGHTSVYWYQQALGLGLQFLLWYDEGEERNRGNFPPRFSGRQFPNYSSELNVNALELEDSALYLCASSLGPWESAEAFFGQGTRLTVV.

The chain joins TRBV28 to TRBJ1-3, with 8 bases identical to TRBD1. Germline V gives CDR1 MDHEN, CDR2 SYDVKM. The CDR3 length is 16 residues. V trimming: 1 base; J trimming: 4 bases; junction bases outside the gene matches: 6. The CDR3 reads CASSLYQGAVGNTIYF. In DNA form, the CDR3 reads TGTGCCAGCAGTTTATACCAGGGGGCAGTCGGAAACACCATATATTTT.

This chain's CDR3 is CASSLGLAEQFF. The CDR3 region has the DNA TGTGCCAGCAGCTTAGGCCTAGCGGAGCAGTTCTTC. The chain uses TRBV7-9 and TRBJ2-1; D is possibly TRBD2 (6 bases). The CDR3 is 12 amino acids. V lost 1 base and J 10 bases, leaving 8 bases between the germline ends. Germline loops: CDR1 SEHNR, CDR2 FQNEAQ (reference sequence). Variable domain in full (rest from reference TRBV7-9 and TRBJ2-1): DTGVSQNPRHKITKRGQNVTFRCDPISEHNRLYWYRQTLGQGPEFLTYFQNEAQLEKSRLLSDRFSAERPKGSFSTLEIQRTEQGDSAMYLCASSLGLAEQFFGPGTRLTVL.

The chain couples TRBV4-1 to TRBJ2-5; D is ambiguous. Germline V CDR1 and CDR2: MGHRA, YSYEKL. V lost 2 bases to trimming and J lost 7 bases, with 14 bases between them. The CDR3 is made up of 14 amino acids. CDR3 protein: CASSQTRSLATQYF. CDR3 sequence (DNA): TGCGCCAGCAGCCAAACACGCTCCCTGGCGACCCAGTACTTC.

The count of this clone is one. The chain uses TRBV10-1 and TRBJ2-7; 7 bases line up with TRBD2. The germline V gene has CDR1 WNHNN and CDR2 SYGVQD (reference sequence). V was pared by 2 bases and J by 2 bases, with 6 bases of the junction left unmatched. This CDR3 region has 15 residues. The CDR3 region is CASSEGGGGTYEQYF. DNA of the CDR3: TGCGCCAGCAGTGAGGGGGGGGGAGGTACCTACGAGCAGTACTTC.

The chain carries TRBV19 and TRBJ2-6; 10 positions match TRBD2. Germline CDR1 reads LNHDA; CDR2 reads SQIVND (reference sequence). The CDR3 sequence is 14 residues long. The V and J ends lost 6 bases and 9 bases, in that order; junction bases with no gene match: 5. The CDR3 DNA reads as TGTGCCAGTAGGACTAGCGGGTTTGGCAACGTCCTGACTTTC. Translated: CASRTSGFGNVLTF.

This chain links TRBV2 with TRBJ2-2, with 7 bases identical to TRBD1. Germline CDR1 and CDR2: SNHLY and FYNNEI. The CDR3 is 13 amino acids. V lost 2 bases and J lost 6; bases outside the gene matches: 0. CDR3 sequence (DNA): TGTGCCAGCAGTGAAACAGGGGCCGGGGAGCTGTTTTTT. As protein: CASSETGAGELFF.

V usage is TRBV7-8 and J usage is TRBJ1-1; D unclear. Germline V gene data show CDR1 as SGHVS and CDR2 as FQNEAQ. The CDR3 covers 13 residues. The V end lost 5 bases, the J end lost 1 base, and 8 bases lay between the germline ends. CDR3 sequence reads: CASSPGPNTEAFF. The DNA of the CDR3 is TGTGCCAGCAGCCCGGGCCCGAACACTGAAGCTTTCTTT.

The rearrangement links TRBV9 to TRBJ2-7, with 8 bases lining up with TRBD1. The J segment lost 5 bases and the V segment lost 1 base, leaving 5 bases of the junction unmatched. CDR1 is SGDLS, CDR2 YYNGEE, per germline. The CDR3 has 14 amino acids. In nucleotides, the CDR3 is TGTGCCAGCAGCGTATCGGCAGGGGGCGACGAGCAGTACTTC. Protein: CASSVSAGGDEQYF. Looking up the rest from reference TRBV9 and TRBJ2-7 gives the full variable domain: DSGVTQTPKHLITATGQRVTLRCSPRSGDLSVYWYQQSLDQGLQFLIQYYNGEERAKGNILERFSAQQFPDLHSELNLSSLELGDSALYFCASSVSAGGDEQYFGPGTRLTVT.

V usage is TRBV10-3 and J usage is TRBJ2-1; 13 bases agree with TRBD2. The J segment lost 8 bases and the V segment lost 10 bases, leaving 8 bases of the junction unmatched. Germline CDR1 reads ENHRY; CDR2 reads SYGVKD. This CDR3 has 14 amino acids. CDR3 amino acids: CATGTSGMRDEQFF. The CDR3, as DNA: TGTGCCACCGGGACTAGCGGGATGAGGGATGAGCAGTTCTTC.

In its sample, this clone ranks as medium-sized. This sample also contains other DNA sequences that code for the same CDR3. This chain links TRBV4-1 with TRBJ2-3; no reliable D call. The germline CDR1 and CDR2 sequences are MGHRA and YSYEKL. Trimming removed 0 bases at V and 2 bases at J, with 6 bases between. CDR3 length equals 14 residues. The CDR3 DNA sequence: TGCGCCAGCAGCCAAGATACCAACACAGATACGCAGTATTTT. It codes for CASSQDTNTDTQYF.

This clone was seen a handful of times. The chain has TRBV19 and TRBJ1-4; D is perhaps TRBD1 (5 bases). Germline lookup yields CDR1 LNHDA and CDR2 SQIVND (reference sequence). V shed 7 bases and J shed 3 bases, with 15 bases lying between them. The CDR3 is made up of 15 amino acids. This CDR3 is CASTLGETSNEKLFF. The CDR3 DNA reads TGTGCCAGTACCCTAGGGGAGACCTCTAATGAAAAACTGTTTTTT.

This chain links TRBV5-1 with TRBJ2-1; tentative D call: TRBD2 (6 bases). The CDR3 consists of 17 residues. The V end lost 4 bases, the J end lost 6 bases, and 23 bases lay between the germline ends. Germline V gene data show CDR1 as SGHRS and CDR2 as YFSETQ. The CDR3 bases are TGCGCCAGCAGCCCGGGACTTAAATCATTCCTTGGCAATGAGCAGTTCTTC. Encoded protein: CASSPGLKSFLGNEQFF.

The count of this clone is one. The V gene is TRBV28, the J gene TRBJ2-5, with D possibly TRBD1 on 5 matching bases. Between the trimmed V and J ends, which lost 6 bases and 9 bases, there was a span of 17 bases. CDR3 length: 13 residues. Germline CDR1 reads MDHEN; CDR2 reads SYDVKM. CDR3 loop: CASSGHQTRAQYF. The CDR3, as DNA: TGTGCCAGCAGCGGACATCAAACACGGGCCCAGTACTTC. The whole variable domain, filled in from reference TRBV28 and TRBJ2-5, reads DVKVTQSSRYLVKRTGEKVFLECVQDMDHENMFWYRQDPGLGLRLIYFSYDVKMKEKGDIPEGYSVSREKKERFSLILESASTNQTSMYLCASSGHQTRAQYFGPGTRLLVL.

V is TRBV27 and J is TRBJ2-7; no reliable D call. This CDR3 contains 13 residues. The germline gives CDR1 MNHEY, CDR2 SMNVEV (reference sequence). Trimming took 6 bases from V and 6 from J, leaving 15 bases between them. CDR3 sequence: CASSLTRMGEQYF. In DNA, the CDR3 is TGTGCCAGCAGCCTAACCCGAATGGGCGAGCAGTACTTC.

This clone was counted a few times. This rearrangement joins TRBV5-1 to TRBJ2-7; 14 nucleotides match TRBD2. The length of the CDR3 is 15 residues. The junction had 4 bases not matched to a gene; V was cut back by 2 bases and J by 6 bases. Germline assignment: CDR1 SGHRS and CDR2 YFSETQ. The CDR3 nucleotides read TGCGCCAGCAGCTTCGGACTAGCGGGAGGAAGCGAGCAGTACTTC. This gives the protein CASSFGLAGGSEQYF.

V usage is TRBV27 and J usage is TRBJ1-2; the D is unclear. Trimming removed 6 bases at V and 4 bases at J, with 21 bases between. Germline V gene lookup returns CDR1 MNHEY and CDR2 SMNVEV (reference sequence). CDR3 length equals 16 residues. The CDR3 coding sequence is TGTGCCAGCAGCCCGGGAAACCCTACGGGTTTCTATGGCTACACCTTC. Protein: CASSPGNPTGFYGYTF.

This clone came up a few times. CDR3 sequence: CASYDGTPIYEQYF. The CDR3 bases are TGTGCCAGCTATGACGGGACTCCAATCTACGAGCAGTACTTC. The chain employs TRBV6-1 and TRBJ2-7; a possible D gene is TRBD2 (6 bases). CDR1 is MNHNS, CDR2 SASEGT, per germline. V was clipped by 8 bases and J by 3 bases, with 17 bases between them. The CDR3 runs 14 residues.